This T cell receptor beta chain was identified in a study of cytomegalovirus exposure and HLA in healthy donors. Study context: Assignment to the Caucasian-associated ancestry cluster applied to around four fifths of the approximately 390 genotyped donors. Whole-study results and caveats: DRB1 showed the most TCR associations and HLA-C the fewest in a later analysis, as rates varied by HLA locus.

The germline CDR1 and CDR2 sequences are LNHDA and SQIVND (reference sequence). The length of the CDR3 is 18 residues. Trimming removed 7 bases from V and 4 bases from J, with 28 bases in between. It was with 60 Vbeta and 13 Jbeta primers that the PCR ran. The repertoire was sequenced with immunoSEQ multiplex PCR; TCRdb's copy has only in-frame clones and lacks some. The top ten hold 1.3% of the sample, which has 200,000 to 250,000 clones, around 85% seen once. For this clone: Its antigen is still unknown.

The receptor's source is a human donor in good health. Sample: PBMCs. V and J are TRBV19 and TRBJ1-2, with D possibly TRBD1 on 5 matching bases. CDR3 nucleotide sequence: TGTGCCAGTATCTCCGGGGGGGAGTCCGTCTTCGAGTTCTATGGCTACACCTTC. Protein sequence: CASISGGESVFEFYGYTF.